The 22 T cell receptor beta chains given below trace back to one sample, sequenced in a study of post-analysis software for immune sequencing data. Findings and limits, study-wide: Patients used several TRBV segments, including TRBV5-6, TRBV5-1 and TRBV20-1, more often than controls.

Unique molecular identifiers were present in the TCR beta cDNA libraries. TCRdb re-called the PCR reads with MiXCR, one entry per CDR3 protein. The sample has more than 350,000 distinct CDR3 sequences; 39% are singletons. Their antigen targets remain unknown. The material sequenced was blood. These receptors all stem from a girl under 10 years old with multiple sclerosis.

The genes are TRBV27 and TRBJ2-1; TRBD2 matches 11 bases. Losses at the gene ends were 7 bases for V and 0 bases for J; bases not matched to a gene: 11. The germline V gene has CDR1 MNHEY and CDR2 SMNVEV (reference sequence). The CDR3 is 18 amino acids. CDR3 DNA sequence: TGTGCCAGCACCCCAGCGGGACTAGCGGTAAGCTCCTACAATGAGCAGTTCTTC. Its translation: CASTPAGLAVSSYNEQFF.

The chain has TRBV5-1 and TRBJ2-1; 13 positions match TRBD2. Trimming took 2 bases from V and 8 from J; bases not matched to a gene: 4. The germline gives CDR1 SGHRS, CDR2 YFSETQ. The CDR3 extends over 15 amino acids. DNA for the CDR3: TGCGCCAGCAGCTTTAACGGACTAGCGGGAGATGAGCAGTTCTTC. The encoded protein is CASSFNGLAGDEQFF.

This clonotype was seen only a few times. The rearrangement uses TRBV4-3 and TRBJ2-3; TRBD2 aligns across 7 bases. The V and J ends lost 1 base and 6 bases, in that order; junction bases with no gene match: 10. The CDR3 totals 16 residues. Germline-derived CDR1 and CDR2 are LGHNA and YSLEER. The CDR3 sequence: CASSQGGGRLTDTQYF. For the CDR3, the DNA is TGCGCCAGCAGCCAAGGGGGCGGGAGACTAACGGATACGCAGTATTTT.

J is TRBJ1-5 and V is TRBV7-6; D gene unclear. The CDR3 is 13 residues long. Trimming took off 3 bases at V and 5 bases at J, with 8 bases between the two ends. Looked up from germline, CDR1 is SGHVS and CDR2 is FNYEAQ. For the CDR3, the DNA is TGTGCCAGCAGCTTGTCCGTCGATCAGCCCCAGCATTTT. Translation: CASSLSVDQPQHF.

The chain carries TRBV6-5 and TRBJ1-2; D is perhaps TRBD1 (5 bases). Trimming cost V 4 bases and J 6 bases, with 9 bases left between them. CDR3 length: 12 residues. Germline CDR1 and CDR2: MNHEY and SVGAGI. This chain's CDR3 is CASSFQGHGYTF. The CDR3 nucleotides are TGTGCCAGCAGTTTTCAGGGCCATGGCTACACCTTC.

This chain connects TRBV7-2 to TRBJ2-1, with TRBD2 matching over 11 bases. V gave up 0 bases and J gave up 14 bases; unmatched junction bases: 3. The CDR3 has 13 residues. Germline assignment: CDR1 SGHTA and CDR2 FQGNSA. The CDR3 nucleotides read TGTGCCAGCAGCTTAGCTCAGACTAGCGGGGAGTTCTTC. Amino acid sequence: CASSLAQTSGEFF.

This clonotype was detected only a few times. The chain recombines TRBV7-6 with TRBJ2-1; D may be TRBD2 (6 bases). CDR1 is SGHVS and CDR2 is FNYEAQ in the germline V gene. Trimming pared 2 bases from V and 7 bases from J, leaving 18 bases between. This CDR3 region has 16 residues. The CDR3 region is CASSLLPGRQGNEQFF. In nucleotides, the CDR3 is TGTGCCAGCAGCTTATTGCCGGGGAGGCAGGGTAATGAGCAGTTCTTC. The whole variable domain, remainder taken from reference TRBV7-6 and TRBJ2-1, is GAGVSQSPRYKVTKRGQDVALRCDPISGHVSLYWYRQALGQGPEFLTYFNYEAQQDKSGLPNDRFSAERPEGSISTLTIQRTEQRDSAMYRCASSLLPGRQGNEQFFGPGTRLTVL.

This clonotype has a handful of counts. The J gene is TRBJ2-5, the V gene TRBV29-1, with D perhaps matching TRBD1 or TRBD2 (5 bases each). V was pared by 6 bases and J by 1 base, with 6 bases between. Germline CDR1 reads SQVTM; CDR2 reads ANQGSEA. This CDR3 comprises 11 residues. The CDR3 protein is CSVGTQETQYF. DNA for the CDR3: TGCAGCGTCGGGACCCAAGAGACCCAGTACTTC.

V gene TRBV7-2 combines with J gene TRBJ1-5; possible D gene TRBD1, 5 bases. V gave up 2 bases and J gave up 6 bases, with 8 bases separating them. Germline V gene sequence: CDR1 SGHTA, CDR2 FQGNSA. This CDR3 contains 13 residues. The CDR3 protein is CASSLTRVQPQHF. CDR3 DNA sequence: TGTGCCAGCAGCTTAACCAGGGTTCAGCCCCAGCATTTT.

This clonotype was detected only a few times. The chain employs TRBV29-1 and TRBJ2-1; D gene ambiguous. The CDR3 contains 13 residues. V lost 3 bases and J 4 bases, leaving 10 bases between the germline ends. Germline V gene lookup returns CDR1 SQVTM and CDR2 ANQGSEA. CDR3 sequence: CSVEAGAYNEQFF. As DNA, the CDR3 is TGCAGCGTTGAGGCAGGCGCTTACAATGAGCAGTTCTTC.

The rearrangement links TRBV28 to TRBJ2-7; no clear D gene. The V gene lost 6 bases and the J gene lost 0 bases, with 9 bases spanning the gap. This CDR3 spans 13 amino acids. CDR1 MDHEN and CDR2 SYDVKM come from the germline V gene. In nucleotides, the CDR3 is TGTGCCAGCAGATGGGCCGCCTCCTACGAGCAGTACTTC. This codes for CASRWAASYEQYF.

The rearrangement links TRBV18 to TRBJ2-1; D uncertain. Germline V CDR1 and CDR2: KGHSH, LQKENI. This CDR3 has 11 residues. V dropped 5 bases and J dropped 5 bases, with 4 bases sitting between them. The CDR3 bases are TGTGCCAGCTCAATAAACAATGAGCAGTTCTTC. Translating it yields CASSINNEQFF.

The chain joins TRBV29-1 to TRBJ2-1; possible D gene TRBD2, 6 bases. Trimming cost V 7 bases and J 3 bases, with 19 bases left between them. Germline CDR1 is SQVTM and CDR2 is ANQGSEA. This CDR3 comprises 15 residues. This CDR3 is CSDSHVAGRYNEQFF. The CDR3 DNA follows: TGCAGCGACTCGCATGTGGCGGGACGCTACAATGAGCAGTTCTTC.

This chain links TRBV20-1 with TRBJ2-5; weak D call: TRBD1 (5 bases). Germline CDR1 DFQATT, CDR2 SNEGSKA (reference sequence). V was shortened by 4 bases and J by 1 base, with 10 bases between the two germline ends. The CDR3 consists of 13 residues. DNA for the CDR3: TGCAGTGCTACCGGACAAGTCCAAGAGACCCAGTACTTC. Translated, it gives CSATGQVQETQYF.

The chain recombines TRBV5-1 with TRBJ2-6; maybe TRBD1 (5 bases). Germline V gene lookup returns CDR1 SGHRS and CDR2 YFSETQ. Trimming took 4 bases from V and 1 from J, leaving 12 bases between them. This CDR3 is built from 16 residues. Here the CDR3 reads CASSNRAGSGANVLTF. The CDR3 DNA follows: TGCGCCAGCAGCAATCGTGCAGGGTCTGGGGCCAACGTCCTGACTTTC.

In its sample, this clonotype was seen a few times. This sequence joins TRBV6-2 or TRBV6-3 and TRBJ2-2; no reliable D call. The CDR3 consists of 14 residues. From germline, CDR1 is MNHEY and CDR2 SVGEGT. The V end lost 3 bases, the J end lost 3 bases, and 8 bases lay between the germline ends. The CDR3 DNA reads TGTGCCAGCAGTTATCGGCCCCACACCGGGGAGCTGTTTTTT. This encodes CASSYRPHTGELFF.

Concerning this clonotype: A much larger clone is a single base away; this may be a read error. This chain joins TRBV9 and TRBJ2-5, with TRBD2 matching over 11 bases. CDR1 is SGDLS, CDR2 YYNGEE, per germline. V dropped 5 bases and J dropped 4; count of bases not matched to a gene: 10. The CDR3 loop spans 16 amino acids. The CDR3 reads CASSPLAGGERETQYF. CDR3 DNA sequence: TGTGCCAGCAGTCCTCTAGCGGGGGGTGAGCGAGAGACCCAGTACTTC. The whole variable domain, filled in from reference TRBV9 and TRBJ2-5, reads DSGVTQTPKHLITATGQRVTLRCSPRSGDLSVYWYQQSLDQGLQFLIQYYNGEERAKGNILERFSAQQFPDLHSELNLSSLELGDSALYFCASSPLAGGERETQYFGPGTRLLVL.

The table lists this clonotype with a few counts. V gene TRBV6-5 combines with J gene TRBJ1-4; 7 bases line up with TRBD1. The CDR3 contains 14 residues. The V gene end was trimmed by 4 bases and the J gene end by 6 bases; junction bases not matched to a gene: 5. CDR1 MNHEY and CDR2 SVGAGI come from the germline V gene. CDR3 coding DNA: TGTGCCAGCAGTTCGACAGGGAGACATGAAAAACTGTTTTTT. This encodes CASSSTGRHEKLFF.

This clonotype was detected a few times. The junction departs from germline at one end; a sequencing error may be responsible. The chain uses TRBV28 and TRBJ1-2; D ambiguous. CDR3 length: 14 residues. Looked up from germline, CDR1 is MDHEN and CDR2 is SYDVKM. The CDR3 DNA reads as TGTACCAGCAGTCCCGCGGGTCCTAACTATGGCTACACCTTC. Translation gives CTSSPAGPNYGYTF.

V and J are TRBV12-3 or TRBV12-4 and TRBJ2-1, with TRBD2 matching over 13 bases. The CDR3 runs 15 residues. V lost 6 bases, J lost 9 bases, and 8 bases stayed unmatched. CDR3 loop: CASSTTSGGASEQFF. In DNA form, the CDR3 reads TGTGCCAGCAGCACTACTAGCGGGGGGGCCAGTGAGCAGTTCTTC.

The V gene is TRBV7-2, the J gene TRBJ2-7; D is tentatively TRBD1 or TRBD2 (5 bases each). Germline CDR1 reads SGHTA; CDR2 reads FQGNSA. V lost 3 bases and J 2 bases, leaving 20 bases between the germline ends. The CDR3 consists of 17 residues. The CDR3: CASSLGASRDLAYEQYF. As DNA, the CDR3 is TGTGCCAGCAGCTTGGGAGCTAGCAGGGACCTAGCCTACGAGCAGTACTTC.

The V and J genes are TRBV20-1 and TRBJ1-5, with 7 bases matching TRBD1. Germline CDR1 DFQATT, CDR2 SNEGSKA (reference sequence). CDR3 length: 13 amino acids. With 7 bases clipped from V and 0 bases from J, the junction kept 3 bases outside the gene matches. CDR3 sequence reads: CSGDRDSNQPQHF. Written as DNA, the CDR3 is TGCAGTGGGGACAGAGATAGCAATCAGCCCCAGCATTTT.